This paragraph covers one TCR beta chain sequence. Mismatch with germline at one junction end may stem from a read error. The germline V gene encodes CDR1 SQVTM and CDR2 ANQGSEA. The CDR3 contains 14 residues. RNA extraction gave at least 5.5 micrograms of total RNA per sample. The record originates from a study of blood T cells in healthy people across ages. With a J-beta primer mix and a sample-barcoded 5' primer, a second PCR ran about 7 to 12 cycles. Each cDNA molecule was tagged by a template-switch adaptor with 12 random nucleotides. MiXCR, applied by TCRdb to the 5' RACE reads, yields one record per CDR3 protein. The sample gives roughly 1.5 million distinct CDR3 sequences, roughly two fifths of which show up once; about 4% is in the top ten.

The chain uses TRBV29-1 and TRBJ2-1, with a possible D match to TRBD2 (6 bases). The clonotype originates from a woman aged 18-29 years in good health. The sequenced sample was blood. DNA of the CDR3: TGCAGTGTTGGGACTCTACTAGGAAGGTATGAGCAGTTCTTC. It is translated as CSVGTLLGRYEQFF.